The T cell receptor beta chain under discussion was sequenced for a study of blood T cell repertoires in COVID-19. Across the study: The United States, Italy and Spain provided the acute and convalescent COVID-19 samples. PBMCs, B-cell-depleted T cells, or T cells were the source of the cDNA or gDNA that made up the material.

With 0 bases removed from V and 8 bases from J, the gap between germline ends came to 13 bases. Germline CDR1 reads MNHEY; CDR2 reads SVGAGI. This CDR3 contains 14 residues. As processed by the authors: Estimation of nucleated cell counts relied on the amplification of reference gene primers. The data were produced by immunoSEQ multiplex PCR, yet TCRdb's version contains in-frame clones alone and is incomplete. Clone size and V and J calls were adopted from that table, with D and trimming inferred from the DNA. The sample has some 120,000 clones; less than 90% are singletons. The sample comprised peripheral blood. This clonotype originated in a man between 70 and 80 years old with acute or convalescent COVID-19. This chain uses TRBV6-5 with TRBJ1-2; D unclear. This chain's CDR3 is CASSYSPGSWGYTF. The CDR3 region has the DNA TGTGCCAGCAGTTACTCTCCAGGAAGCTGGGGCTACACCTTC.